This TCR beta chain emerged from a study of early T cells in non-severe SARS-CoV-2 infection. V lost 0 bases, J lost 0 bases, and 3 bases stayed unmatched. The CDR3 loop spans 19 amino acids. Per the germline V gene, CDR1 is MNHEY and CDR2 is SVGAGI. Unique molecular identifiers were added to individual cDNA molecules. TCRdb re-analysed the 5' RACE reads in MiXCR, keeping a single row per CDR3 protein. The sample lists about 32,000 distinct CDR3 sequences, approximately 5.2% occurring once. This clonotype appeared a few times. Input material: whole blood. This receptor was taken from an adult who was a healthcare worker with PCR-confirmed SARS-CoV-2 infection or an uninfected control (not recorded which). V usage is TRBV6-5 and J usage is TRBJ2-6; TRBD1 aligns across 12 bases. The CDR3 DNA sequence: TGTGCCAGCAGTTACTCGGGGACAGGGGGCCTCTCTGGGGCCAACGTCCTGACTTTC. Amino acids: CASSYSGTGGLSGANVLTF.